This is a list of T cell receptor beta chains from one sample in a study of T cells after yellow fever vaccination. TCRdb re-analysed the 5' RACE reads in MiXCR, keeping a single row per CDR3 protein. The data hold some 670,000 distinct CDR3 sequences, with approximately 13% observed a single time. The sequencing here drew on PBMCs, taken on the day of the yellow fever booster vaccination. The receptor source for this set is a man younger than 40 who received the YFV17D yellow fever vaccine. The CDR3 runs from the conserved cysteine through the conserved F or W. Fields, in order: D gene, V gene, J gene, clone size, CDR3 protein, CDR3 DNA. The D gene is left open where the match is weak. Some rows have no size entry. The others give once, few or many, or a class for an expanded clone.

>.|TRBV29-1|TRBJ2-3|many
CSVGLRTDTQYF
TGCAGCGTGGGACTTCGCACAGATACGCAGTATTTT
>.|TRBV27|TRBJ2-3|few
CASSLKPLTDTQYF
TGTGCCAGCAGTTTAAAACCCCTCACAGATACGCAGTATTTT
>TRBD1|TRBV5-1|TRBJ2-1|.
CASSFGTGSSYNEQFF
TGCGCCAGCAGTTTTGGGACAGGGAGCTCCTACAATGAGCAGTTCTTC
>.|TRBV7-6|TRBJ2-2|few
CASSWFSGNTGELFF
TGTGCCAGCAGCTGGTTTAGCGGGAACACCGGGGAGCTGTTTTTT
>.|TRBV7-2|TRBJ2-5|many
CASSLAPRGETQYF
TGTGCCAGCAGCTTAGCTCCGAGAGGGGAGACCCAGTACTTC
>TRBD2|TRBV5-4|TRBJ2-3|.
CASSLGTSGRDTQYF
TGTGCCAGCAGCTTGGGGACTAGCGGGAGGGATACGCAGTATTTT
>TRBD1|TRBV6-5|TRBJ2-2|.
CASSYQGALSGELFF
TGTGCCAGCAGTTACCAGGGGGCGCTTAGCGGGGAGCTGTTTTTT
>.|TRBV28|TRBJ2-7|.
CASSRGGYTNIF
TGTGCCAGCAGCCGAGGGGGGTACACAAACATCTTC
>TRBD1|TRBV5-5|TRBJ2-1|.
CASSFPGGNEQFF
TGTGCCAGCAGCTTCCCAGGGGGCAATGAGCAGTTCTTC
>.|TRBV28|TRBJ2-7|few
CASSQPTVLAHEQYF
TGTGCCAGCAGTCAGCCGACAGTATTGGCTCACGAGCAGTACTTC
>.|TRBV20-1|TRBJ1-4|many
CSAPEGGSLDEKLFF
TGCAGTGCTCCAGAGGGCGGGTCCTTAGATGAAAAACTGTTTTTT
>TRBD1|TRBV5-1|TRBJ2-5|.
CASSLGDSQKTQYF
TGCGCCAGCAGCTTGGGGGACAGCCAAAAGACCCAGTACTTC
>.|TRBV6-1|TRBJ2-1|.
CASRSDRLEQFF
TGTGCCAGCAGAAGCGACAGGCTCGAGCAGTTCTTC
>.|TRBV4-3|TRBJ2-3|.
CASSQDWRGADTQYF
TGCGCCAGCAGCCAAGATTGGAGGGGGGCAGATACGCAGTATTTT
>TRBD2|TRBV29-1|TRBJ2-7|.
CSVAGTSGRTYEQYF
TGCAGCGTTGCCGGAACTAGCGGGAGGACCTACGAGCAGTACTTC
>TRBD1|TRBV6-5|TRBJ2-1|few
CASSSDRVREQFF
TGTGCCAGCAGTTCGGACAGGGTAAGGGAGCAGTTCTTC
>.|TRBV6-5|TRBJ2-2|few
CASSYQGLSGELFF
TGTGCCAGCAGTTATCAGGGGCTCTCGGGGGAGCTGTTTTTT
>TRBD2|TRBV6-5|TRBJ2-3|.
CASSYGTSGSWDTQYF
TGTGCCAGCAGTTACGGGACTAGCGGGAGTTGGGATACGCAGTATTTT
>.|TRBV24-1|TRBJ2-1|.
CATRAFNEQFF
TGTGCCACCAGGGCGTTCAATGAGCAGTTCTTC
>TRBD2|TRBV6-5|TRBJ2-7|many
CASSYGAGVYEQYF
TGTGCCAGCAGTTACGGAGCGGGGGTCTACGAGCAGTACTTC
>.|TRBV27|TRBJ1-2|few
CASSLSMGNLGYTF
TGTGCCAGCAGTTTATCGATGGGGAATCTCGGCTACACCTTC
>TRBD2|TRBV7-8|TRBJ2-3|few
CASSLEAGDTQYF
TGTGCCAGCAGCTTAGAAGCGGGGGATACGCAGTATTTT
>.|TRBV23-1|TRBJ2-4|.
CASRPSVEFAKNIQYF
TGCGCCAGCAGGCCGAGTGTTGAGTTCGCCAAAAACATTCAGTACTTC
>.|TRBV2|TRBJ2-3|.
CASSERNRRTDTQYF
TGTGCCAGCAGTGAGCGGAACAGACGCACAGATACGCAGTATTTT
>TRBD2|TRBV19|TRBJ2-1|.
CASSFQRGDEQFF
TGTGCCAGTAGTTTTCAGCGGGGGGATGAGCAGTTCTTC
>.|TRBV20-1|TRBJ2-7|.
CSARRIPTYEQYF
TGCAGTGCTAGACGGATACCCACCTACGAGCAGTACTTC
>.|TRBV5-6|TRBJ1-4|few
CASSLGAREKLFF
TGTGCCAGCAGCTTGGGGGCCCGCGAAAAACTGTTTTTT
>.|TRBV19|TRBJ1-3|.
CASTPQRTAGNTIYF
TGTGCCAGTACGCCTCAAAGGACAGCTGGAAACACCATATATTTT
>TRBD1|TRBV6-1|TRBJ2-7|few
CASRTGPSSYEQYF
TGTGCCAGCCGGACAGGCCCGAGCTCCTACGAGCAGTACTTC
>TRBD1|TRBV29-1|TRBJ2-2|.
CSVGTGTNTGELFF
TGCAGCGTAGGGACAGGAACGAACACCGGGGAGCTGTTTTTT
>.|TRBV7-6|TRBJ2-5|few
CASSLRPALQETQYF
TGTGCCAGCAGCTTACGTCCAGCCCTCCAAGAGACCCAGTACTTC
>.|TRBV20-1|TRBJ2-7|many
CSARLSSYEQYF
TGCAGTGCTAGACTAAGCTCCTACGAGCAGTACTTC
>.|TRBV5-1|TRBJ2-1|.
CASMTSIQSSSYNEQFF
TGCGCCAGCATGACGAGCATCCAATCAAGCTCCTACAATGAGCAGTTCTTC
>TRBD2|TRBV11-2|TRBJ2-1|.
CASGLWDLAGGWDEQFF
TGTGCCAGCGGACTATGGGACTTAGCGGGAGGGTGGGATGAGCAGTTCTTC
>.|TRBV19|TRBJ1-1|.
CASKPQVNTEAFF
TGTGCCAGTAAACCACAGGTGAACACTGAAGCTTTCTTT
>TRBD2|TRBV20-1|TRBJ2-7|few
CSARDGASGFSYEQYF
TGCAGTGCTAGAGATGGTGCTAGCGGGTTCTCCTACGAGCAGTACTTC
>.|TRBV28|TRBJ2-5|few
CASSQRTARGETQYF
TGTGCCAGCAGTCAGCGGACCGCGAGGGGAGAGACCCAGTACTTC
>.|TRBV3-1|TRBJ2-5|.
CASSPMWGEETQYF
TGTGCCAGCAGCCCAATGTGGGGGGAAGAGACCCAGTACTTC
>.|TRBV20-1|TRBJ1-1|few
CSAYNTEAFF
TGCAGTGCTTATAACACTGAAGCTTTCTTT
>.|TRBV6-1|TRBJ2-5|few
CASRRGGQQETQYF
TGTGCCAGCAGAAGAGGGGGTCAACAAGAGACCCAGTACTTC
>TRBD2|TRBV10-3|TRBJ2-1|.
CAISDQLAGAGNEQFF
TGTGCCATCAGTGATCAACTAGCGGGGGCGGGTAATGAGCAGTTCTTC
>.|TRBV30|TRBJ2-7|few
CAWNLGGSSYEQYF
TGTGCCTGGAACCTGGGGGGCAGCTCCTACGAGCAGTACTTC
>.|TRBV20-1|TRBJ2-3|once
CSAPSPSSGADTQYF
TGCAGTGCTCCTTCGCCTAGCTCGGGGGCAGATACGCAGTATTTT
>.|TRBV5-1|TRBJ2-3|.
CASSPSAGSTDTQYF
TGCGCCAGCAGCCCCAGCGCAGGGAGCACAGATACGCAGTATTTT
>TRBD2|TRBV20-1|TRBJ2-1|.
CSAQGLAGRVEQFF
TGCAGTGCTCAGGGACTAGCGGGAAGGGTTGAGCAGTTCTTC
>.|TRBV7-9|TRBJ2-1|many
CASSLAALYNEQFF
TGTGCCAGCAGCTTAGCAGCCCTCTACAATGAGCAGTTCTTC
>.|TRBV15|TRBJ2-7|.
CATSRRQGTAFSYEQYF
TGTGCCACCAGCAGACGTCAAGGTACAGCCTTCTCCTACGAGCAGTACTTC
>.|TRBV4-3|TRBJ1-2|.
CASSQDSGGALNLGGYTF
TGCGCCAGCAGCCAAGATTCGGGGGGGGCGTTAAATTTGGGTGGCTACACCTTC
>.|TRBV12-3/TRBV12-4|TRBJ2-5|few
CASSFRRIAQETQYF
TGTGCCAGCAGTTTTAGGAGAATAGCGCAAGAGACCCAGTACTTC
>TRBD2|TRBV9|TRBJ2-1|few
CASSVGSGLAGRNEQFF
TGTGCCAGCAGCGTGGGGTCGGGACTAGCGGGCCGCAATGAGCAGTTCTTC
>TRBD2|TRBV5-1|TRBJ2-1|few
CASSLERLAGEFF
TGCGCCAGCAGCTTGGAAAGACTAGCGGGAGAGTTCTTC
>.|TRBV28|TRBJ1-2|few
CASSFGAEVHGYTF
TGTGCCAGCAGTTTTGGAGCCGAAGTCCATGGCTACACCTTC
>TRBD1|TRBV3-1|TRBJ2-1|few
CASSQVGGTGKGNEQFF
TGTGCCAGCAGCCAAGTAGGAGGGACAGGGAAGGGCAATGAGCAGTTCTTC
>TRBD1|TRBV28|TRBJ2-7|.
CASSSGQGFPEQYF
TGTGCCAGCTCATCGGGACAGGGGTTTCCGGAGCAGTACTTC